The source of this T cell receptor (beta chain) is a study of CD8 T cells in Susac syndrome. Overall study: Patients with Susac syndrome were therapy-naive, on corticosteroids, or on intravenous immunoglobulin alone at blood draw.

With random hexamers, reverse transcription was performed on about 0.5 to 1 ug of RNA. From the immunoSEQ multiplex PCR reads, TCRdb called clonotypes with MiXCR, one entry per CDR3 protein. The table lists about 130,000 distinct CDR3 sequences, 95% of them singletons. Germline V gives CDR1 MNHEY, CDR2 SMNVEV (reference sequence). The ends were cut back, 5 bases at V and 3 bases at J, with 14 bases in the middle. The CDR3 covers 14 residues. Sequencing targeted TCR beta in T cells from blood (CD8+ and CD4+). Specimen: CD8+ T cells from PBMCs. The source is a human donor with Susac syndrome. V gene TRBV27 combines with J gene TRBJ2-7, with a weak D call TRBD2 (6 bases). The CDR3: CASSPSRGGYEQYF. As DNA, the CDR3 is TGTGCCAGCAGTCCTTCGCGGGGAGGCTACGAGCAGTACTTC.